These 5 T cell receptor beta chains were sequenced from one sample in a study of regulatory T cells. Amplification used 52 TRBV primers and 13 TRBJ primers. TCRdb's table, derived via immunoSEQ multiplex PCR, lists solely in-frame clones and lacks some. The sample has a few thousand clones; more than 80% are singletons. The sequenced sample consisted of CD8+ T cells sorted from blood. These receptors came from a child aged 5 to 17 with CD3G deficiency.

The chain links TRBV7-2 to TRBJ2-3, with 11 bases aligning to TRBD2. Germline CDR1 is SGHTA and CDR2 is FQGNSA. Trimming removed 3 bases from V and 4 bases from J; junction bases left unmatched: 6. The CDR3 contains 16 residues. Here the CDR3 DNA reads TGTGCCAGCAGCTTTCTAGCGGGAGGCATCTCAGATACGCAGTATTTT. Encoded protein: CASSFLAGGISDTQYF. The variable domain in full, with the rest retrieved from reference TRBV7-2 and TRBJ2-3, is GAGVSQSPSNKVTEKGKDVELRCDPISGHTALYWYRQSLGQGLEFLIYFQGNSAPDKSGLPSDRFSAERTGGSVSTLTIQRTQQEDSAVYLCASSFLAGGISDTQYFGPGTRLTVL.

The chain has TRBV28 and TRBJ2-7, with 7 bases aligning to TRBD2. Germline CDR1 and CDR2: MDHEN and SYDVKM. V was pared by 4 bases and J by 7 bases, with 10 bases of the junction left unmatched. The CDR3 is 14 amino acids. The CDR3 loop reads CASSSTTSTGEQYF. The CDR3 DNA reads TGTGCCAGCAGTTCCACGACTAGCACTGGGGAGCAGTACTTC.

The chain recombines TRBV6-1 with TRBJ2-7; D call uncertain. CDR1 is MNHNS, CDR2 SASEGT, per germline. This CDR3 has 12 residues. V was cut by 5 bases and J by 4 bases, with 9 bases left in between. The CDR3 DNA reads TGTGCCAGCAGTCGGGCTGGGTACGAGCAGTACTTC. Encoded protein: CASSRAGYEQYF.

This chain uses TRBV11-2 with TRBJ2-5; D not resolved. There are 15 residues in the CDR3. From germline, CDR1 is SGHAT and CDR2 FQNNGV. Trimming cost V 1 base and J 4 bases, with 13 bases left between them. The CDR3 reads CASSLVGGERETQYF. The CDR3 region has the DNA TGTGCCAGCAGCTTAGTCGGTGGCGAGCGAGAGACCCAGTACTTC.

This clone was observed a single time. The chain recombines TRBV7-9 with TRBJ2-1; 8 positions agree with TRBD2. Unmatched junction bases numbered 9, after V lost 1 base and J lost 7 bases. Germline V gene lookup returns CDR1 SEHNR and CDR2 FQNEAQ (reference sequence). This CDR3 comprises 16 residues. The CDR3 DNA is TGTGCCAGCAGCTTAGATAGAGCGGGAGCCTCTAATGAGCAGTTCTTC. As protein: CASSLDRAGASNEQFF. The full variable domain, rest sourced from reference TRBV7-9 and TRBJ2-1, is DTGVSQNPRHKITKRGQNVTFRCDPISEHNRLYWYRQTLGQGPEFLTYFQNEAQLEKSRLLSDRFSAERPKGSFSTLEIQRTEQGDSAMYLCASSLDRAGASNEQFFGPGTRLTVL.